This T cell receptor (beta chain) was identified in a study of shared clonotypes between healthy human individuals. Across the study: Donors had three CD4 naive, three CD4 memory, two CD8 naive and one CD8 memory plate apiece.

Clones were sequenced by immunoSEQ multiplex PCR, and TCRdb holds only the in-frame ones, with some missing. The table records over 950,000 clones, roughly 80% of them present only once. The CDR3 runs to 15 residues. Per germline, CDR1 MNHNY and CDR2 SVGAGI (reference sequence). The ends lost 4 bases at V and 1 base at J; junction bases unmatched: 2. The donors, all of them Caucasian adults, lived in Nashville, Tennessee. This clone was found many times. This CDR3 is also generated by other DNA sequences in the sample. This receptor was identified in a man aged 18 to 29 in good health. Some clones in this sample may be carry-over from other donors' samples. The chain combines TRBV6-6 with TRBJ1-3; 9 bases agree with TRBD1. What was sequenced was memory CD4+ T cells from PBMCs. The subset: CD45RA-negative fraction. In DNA, the CDR3 is TGTGCCAGCAGTTGGGACAGGGCTTCTGGAAACACCATATATTTT. This translates into CASSWDRASGNTIYF.